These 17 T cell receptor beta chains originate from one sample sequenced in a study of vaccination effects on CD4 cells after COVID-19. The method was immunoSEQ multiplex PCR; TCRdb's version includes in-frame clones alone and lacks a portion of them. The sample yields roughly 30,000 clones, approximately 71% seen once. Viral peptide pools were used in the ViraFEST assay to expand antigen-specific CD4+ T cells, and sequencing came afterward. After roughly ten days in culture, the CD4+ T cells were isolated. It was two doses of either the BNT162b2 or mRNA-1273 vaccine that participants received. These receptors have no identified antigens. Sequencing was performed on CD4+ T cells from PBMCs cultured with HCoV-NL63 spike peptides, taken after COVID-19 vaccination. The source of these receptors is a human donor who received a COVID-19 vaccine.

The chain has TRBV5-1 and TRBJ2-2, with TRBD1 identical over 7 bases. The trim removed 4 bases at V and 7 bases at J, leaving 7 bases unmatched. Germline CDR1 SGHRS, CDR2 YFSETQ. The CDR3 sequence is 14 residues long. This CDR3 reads CASSPQGVSGELFF. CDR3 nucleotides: TGCGCCAGCAGCCCTCAGGGGGTGAGCGGGGAGCTGTTTTTT.

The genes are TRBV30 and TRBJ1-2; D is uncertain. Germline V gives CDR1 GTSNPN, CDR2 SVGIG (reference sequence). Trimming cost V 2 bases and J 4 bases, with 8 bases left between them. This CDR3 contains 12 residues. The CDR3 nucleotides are TGTGCCTGGAGTCCCCAACCCTATGGCTACACCTTC. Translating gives CAWSPQPYGYTF.

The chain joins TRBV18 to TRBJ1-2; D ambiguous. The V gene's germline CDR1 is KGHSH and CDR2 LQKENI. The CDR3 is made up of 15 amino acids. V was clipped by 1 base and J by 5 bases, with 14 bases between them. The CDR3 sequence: CASSPRQDAPYGYTF. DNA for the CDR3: TGTGCCAGCTCACCACGGCAGGATGCCCCATATGGCTACACCTTC.

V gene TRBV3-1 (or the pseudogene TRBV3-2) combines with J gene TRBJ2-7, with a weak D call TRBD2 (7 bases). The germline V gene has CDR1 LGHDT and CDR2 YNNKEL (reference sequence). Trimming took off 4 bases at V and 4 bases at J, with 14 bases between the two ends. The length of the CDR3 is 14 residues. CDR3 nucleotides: TGTGCCAGCAGCCGAAGGGGGGGCGGGTACGAGCAGTACTTC. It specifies CASSRRGGGYEQYF.

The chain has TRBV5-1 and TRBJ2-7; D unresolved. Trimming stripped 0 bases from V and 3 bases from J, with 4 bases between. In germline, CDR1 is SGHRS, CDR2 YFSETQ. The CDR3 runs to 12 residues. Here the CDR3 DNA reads TGCGCCAGCAGCTTGGGGAACTACGAGCAGTACTTC. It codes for CASSLGNYEQYF.

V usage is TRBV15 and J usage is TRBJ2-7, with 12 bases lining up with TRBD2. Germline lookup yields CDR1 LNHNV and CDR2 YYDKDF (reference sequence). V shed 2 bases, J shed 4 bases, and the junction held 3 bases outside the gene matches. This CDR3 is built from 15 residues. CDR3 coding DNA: TGTGCCACCAGCAGAACTAGCGGGGGGAATTACGAGCAGTACTTC. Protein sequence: CATSRTSGGNYEQYF. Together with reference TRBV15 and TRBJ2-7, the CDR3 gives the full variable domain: DAMVIQNPRYQVTQFGKPVTLSCSQTLNHNVMYWYQQKSSQAPKLLFHYYDKDFNNEADTPDNFQSRRPNTSFCFLDIRSPGLGDTAMYLCATSRTSGGNYEQYFGPGTRLTVT.

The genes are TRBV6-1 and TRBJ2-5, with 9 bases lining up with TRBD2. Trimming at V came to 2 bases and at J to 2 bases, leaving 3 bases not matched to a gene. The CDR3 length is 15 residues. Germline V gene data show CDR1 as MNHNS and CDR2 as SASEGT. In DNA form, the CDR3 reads TGTGCCAGCAGTGAATTTGCGGGGGGGCAAGAGACCCAGTACTTC. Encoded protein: CASSEFAGGQETQYF.

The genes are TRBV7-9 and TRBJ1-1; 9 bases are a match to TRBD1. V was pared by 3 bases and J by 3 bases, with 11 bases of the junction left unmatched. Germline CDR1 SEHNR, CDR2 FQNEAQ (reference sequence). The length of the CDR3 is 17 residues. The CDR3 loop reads CASSFGQGRGLYTEAFF. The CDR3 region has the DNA TGTGCCAGCAGCTTCGGACAGGGGCGAGGGTTGTACACTGAAGCTTTCTTT.

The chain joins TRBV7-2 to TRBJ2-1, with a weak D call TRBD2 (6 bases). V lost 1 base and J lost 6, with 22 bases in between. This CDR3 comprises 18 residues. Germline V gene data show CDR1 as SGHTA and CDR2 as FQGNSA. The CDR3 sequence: CASSLVMLAPDSTNEQFF. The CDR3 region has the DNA TGTGCCAGCAGCTTAGTGATGCTAGCGCCGGATAGCACCAATGAGCAGTTCTTC.

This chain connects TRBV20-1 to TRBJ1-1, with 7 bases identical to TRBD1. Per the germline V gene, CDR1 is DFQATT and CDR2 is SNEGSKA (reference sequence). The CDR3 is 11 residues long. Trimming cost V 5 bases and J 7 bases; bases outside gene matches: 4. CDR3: CSAVTGVEAFF. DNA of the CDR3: TGCAGTGCTGTCACAGGGGTTGAAGCTTTCTTT.

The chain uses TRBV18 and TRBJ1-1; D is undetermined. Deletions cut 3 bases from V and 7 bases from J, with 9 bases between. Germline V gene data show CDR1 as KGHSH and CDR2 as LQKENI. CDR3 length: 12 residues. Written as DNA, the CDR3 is TGTGCCAGCTCACCGAGAGAGAGTGAAGCTTTCTTT. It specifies CASSPRESEAFF. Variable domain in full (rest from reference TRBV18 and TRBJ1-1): NAGVMQNPRHLVRRRGQEARLRCSPMKGHSHVYWYRQLPEEGLKFMVYLQKENIIDESGMPKERFSAEFPKEGPSILRIQQVVRGDSAAYFCASSPRESEAFFGQGTRLTVV.

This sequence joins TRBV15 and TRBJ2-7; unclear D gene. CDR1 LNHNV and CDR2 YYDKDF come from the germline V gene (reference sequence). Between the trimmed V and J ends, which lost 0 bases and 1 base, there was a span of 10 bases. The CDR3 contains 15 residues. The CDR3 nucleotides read TGTGCCACCAGCAGAGATCCAGCAATTTCCTACGAGCAGTACTTC. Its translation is CATSRDPAISYEQYF.

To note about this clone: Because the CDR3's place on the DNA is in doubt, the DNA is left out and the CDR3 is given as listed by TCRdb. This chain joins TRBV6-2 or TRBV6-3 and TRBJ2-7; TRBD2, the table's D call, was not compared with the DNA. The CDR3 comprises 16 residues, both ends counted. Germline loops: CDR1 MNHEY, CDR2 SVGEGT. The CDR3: CASSTSGEGTYYEQYF.

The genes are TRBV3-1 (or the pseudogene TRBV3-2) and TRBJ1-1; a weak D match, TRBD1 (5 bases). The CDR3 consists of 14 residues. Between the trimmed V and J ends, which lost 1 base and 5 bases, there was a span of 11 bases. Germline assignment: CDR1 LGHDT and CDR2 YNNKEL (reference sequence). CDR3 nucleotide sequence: TGTGCCAGCAGCCAAGTCGGGACGGCGACTGAAGCTTTCTTT. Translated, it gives CASSQVGTATEAFF.

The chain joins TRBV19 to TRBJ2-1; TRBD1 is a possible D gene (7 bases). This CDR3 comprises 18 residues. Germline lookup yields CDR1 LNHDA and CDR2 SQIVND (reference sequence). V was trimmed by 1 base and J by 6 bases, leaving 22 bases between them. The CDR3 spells CASSIAPLRRGQFNEQFF. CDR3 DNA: TGTGCCAGTAGTATAGCCCCCTTGCGGAGGGGGCAGTTCAATGAGCAGTTCTTC. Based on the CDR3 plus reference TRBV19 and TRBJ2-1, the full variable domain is DGGITQSPKYLFRKEGQNVTLSCEQNLNHDAMYWYRQDPGQGLRLIYYSQIVNDFQKGDIAEGYSVSREKKESFPLTVTSAQKNPTAFYLCASSIAPLRRGQFNEQFFGPGTRLTVL.

CDR3 sequence: CASSHPVAGTRAGGDTQYF. The DNA of the CDR3 is TGCGCCAGCTCCCATCCGGTAGCGGGAACCCGCGCGGGGGGGGATACGCAGTATTTT. The rearrangement uses TRBV4-1 and TRBJ2-3; 9 nucleotides agree with TRBD2. The germline CDR1 and CDR2 sequences are MGHRA and YSYEKL. The CDR3 runs 19 residues. V lost 8 bases and J lost 6; bases outside the gene matches: 24.

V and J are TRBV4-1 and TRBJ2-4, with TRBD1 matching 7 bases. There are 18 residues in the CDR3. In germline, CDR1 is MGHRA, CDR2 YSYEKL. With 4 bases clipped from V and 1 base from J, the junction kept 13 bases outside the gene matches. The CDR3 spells CASSRLLQGSEAKNIQYF. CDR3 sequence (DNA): TGCGCCAGCAGCCGCCTTCTACAGGGGTCGGAGGCCAAAAACATTCAGTACTTC.